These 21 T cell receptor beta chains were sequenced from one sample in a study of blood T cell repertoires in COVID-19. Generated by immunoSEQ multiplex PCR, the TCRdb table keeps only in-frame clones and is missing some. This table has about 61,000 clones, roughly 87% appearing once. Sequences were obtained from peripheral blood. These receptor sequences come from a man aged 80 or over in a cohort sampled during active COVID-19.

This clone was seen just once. CDR3: CASSVAGPSGTGRNYGYTF. The CDR3 DNA sequence: TGTGCCAGCAGCGTAGCGGGTCCCTCCGGGACAGGGCGTAACTATGGCTACACCTTC. V usage is TRBV9 and J usage is TRBJ1-2, with 9 bases fitting TRBD1. From germline, CDR1 is SGDLS and CDR2 YYNGEE. The CDR3 extends over 19 amino acids. The junction had 13 bases not matched to a gene; V was cut back by 0 bases and J by 1 base.

CDR3 bases: TGTGCCAGCAGCGTAAGGAGGGGCGCGAACACCGGGGAGCTGTTTTTT. It encodes CASSVRRGANTGELFF. V is TRBV9 and J is TRBJ2-2; D might be TRBD2 (6 bases). Germline V gives CDR1 SGDLS, CDR2 YYNGEE. V was clipped by 1 base and J by 0 bases, with 10 bases between them. This CDR3 is built from 16 residues. Variable domain in full (rest from reference TRBV9 and TRBJ2-2): DSGVTQTPKHLITATGQRVTLRCSPRSGDLSVYWYQQSLDQGLQFLIQYYNGEERAKGNILERFSAQQFPDLHSELNLSSLELGDSALYFCASSVRRGANTGELFFGEGSRLTVL.

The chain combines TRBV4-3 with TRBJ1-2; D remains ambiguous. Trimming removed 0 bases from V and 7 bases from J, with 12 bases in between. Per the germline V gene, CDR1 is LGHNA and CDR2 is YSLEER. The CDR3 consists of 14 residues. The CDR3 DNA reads TGCGCCAGCAGCCAAGATGCAGGTCTCGGTGGCTACACCTTC. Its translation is CASSQDAGLGGYTF.

CDR3 loop: CASSFGGYFYEQYF. The DNA for the CDR3 is TGTGCCAGCAGCTTTGGAGGGTACTTTTACGAGCAGTACTTC. The chain combines TRBV7-2 with TRBJ2-7; maybe TRBD2 (6 bases). The germline gives CDR1 SGHTA, CDR2 FQGNSA. This CDR3 has 14 amino acids. Trimming removed 3 bases from V and 4 bases from J, with 13 bases in between.

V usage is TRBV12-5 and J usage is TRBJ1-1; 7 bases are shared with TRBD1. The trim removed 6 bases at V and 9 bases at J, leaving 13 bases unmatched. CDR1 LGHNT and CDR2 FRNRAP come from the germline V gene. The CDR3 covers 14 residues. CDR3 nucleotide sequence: TGTGCTAGTGGGCTCGGGACAGAGGTTGGGAAAGCTTTCTTT. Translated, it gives CASGLGTEVGKAFF.

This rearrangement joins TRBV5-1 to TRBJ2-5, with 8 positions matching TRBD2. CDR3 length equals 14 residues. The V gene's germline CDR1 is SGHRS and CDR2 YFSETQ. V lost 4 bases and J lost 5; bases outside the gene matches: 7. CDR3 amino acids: CASSPSGGRETQYF. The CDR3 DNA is TGCGCCAGCAGCCCATCGGGAGGGAGGGAGACCCAGTACTTC.

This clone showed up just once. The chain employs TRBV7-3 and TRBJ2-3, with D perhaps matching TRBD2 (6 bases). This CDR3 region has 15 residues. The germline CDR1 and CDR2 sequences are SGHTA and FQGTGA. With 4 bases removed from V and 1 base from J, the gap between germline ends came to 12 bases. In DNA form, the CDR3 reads TGTGCCAGCAGCTCCCGCCGCGGGGGCACAGATACGCAGTATTTT. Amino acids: CASSSRRGGTDTQYF. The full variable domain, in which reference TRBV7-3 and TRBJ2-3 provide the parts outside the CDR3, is GAGVSQTPSNKVTEKGKYVELRCDPISGHTALYWYRQSLGQGPEFLIYFQGTGAADDSGLPNDRFFAVRPEGSVSTLKIQRTERGDSAVYLCASSSRRGGTDTQYFGPGTRLTVL.

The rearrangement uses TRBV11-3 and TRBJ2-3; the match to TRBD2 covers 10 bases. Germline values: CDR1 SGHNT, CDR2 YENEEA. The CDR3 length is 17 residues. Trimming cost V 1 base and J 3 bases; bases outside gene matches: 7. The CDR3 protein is CASSLGRSSGSTDTQYF. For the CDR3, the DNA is TGTGCCAGCAGCTTAGGTCGGTCTAGCGGGAGTACAGATACGCAGTATTTT.

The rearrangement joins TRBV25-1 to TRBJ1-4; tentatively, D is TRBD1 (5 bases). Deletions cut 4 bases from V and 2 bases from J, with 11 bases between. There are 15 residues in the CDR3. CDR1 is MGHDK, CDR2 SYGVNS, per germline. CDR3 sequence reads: CASSGFGTTNEKLFF. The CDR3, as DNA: TGTGCCAGCAGTGGCTTCGGGACTACTAATGAAAAACTGTTTTTT.

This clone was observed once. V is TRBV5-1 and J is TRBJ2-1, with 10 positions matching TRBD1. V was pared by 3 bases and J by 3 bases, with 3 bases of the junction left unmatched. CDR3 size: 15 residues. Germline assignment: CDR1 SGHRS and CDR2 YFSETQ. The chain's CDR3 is CASSSRDRGYNEQFF. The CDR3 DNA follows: TGCGCCAGCAGCTCGAGGGACAGGGGCTACAATGAGCAGTTCTTC.

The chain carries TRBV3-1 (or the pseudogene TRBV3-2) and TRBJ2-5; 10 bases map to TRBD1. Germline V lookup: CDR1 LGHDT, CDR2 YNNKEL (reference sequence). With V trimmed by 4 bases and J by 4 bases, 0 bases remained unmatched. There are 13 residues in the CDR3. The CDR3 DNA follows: TGTGCCAGCAGCCGGACAGGGGGAGAGACCCAGTACTTC. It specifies CASSRTGGETQYF.

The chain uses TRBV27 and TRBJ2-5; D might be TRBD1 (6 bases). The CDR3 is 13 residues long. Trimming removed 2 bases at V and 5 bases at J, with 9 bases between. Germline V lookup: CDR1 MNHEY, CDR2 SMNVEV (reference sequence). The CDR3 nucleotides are TGTGCCAGCAGTTTACAGGGGCGGGAGACCCAGTACTTC. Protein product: CASSLQGRETQYF.

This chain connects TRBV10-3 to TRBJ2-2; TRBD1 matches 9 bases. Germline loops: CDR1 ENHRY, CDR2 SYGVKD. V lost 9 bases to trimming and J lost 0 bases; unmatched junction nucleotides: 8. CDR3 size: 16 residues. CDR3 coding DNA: TGTGCCATGTCGGGACAGGGTTCCTCGAACACCGGGGAGCTGTTTTTT. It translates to CAMSGQGSSNTGELFF.

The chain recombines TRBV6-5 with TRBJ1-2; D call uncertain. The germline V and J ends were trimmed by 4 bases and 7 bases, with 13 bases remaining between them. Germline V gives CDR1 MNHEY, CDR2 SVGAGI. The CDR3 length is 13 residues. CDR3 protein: CASSSPLYGGYTF. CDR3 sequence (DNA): TGTGCCAGCAGTTCACCACTATACGGTGGCTACACCTTC.

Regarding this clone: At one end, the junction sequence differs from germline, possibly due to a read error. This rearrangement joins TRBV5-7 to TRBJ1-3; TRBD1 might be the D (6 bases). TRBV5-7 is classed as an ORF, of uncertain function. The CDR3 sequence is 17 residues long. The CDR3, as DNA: TGTGCCAGCAGTTTGGACAGTCGCCGCGCCTCTGGAAACACCATATATTTT. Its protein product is CASSLDSRRASGNTIYF.

The CDR3 DNA sequence: TGTGCCAGCAGCCCTAGGTTGGGGACAGGGGGAACGGGGGAGCTGTTTTTT. This codes for CASSPRLGTGGTGELFF. The chain couples TRBV5-4 to TRBJ2-2, with 11 bases aligning to TRBD1. The germline gives CDR1 SGHNT, CDR2 YYREEE (reference sequence). With V trimmed by 4 bases and J by 8 bases, 13 bases remained unmatched. The CDR3 has 17 amino acids.

The CDR3 bases are TGTGCCAGCAGCTCACCGGGACTAGGGTGGGAGCAGTTCTTC. It yields the protein CASSSPGLGWEQFF. The rearrangement uses TRBV5-4 and TRBJ2-1; 8 nucleotides agree with TRBD2. CDR3 length: 14 residues. Germline trimming cut 3 bases from V and 10 bases from J; bases unmatched to any gene: 9. The germline V gene encodes CDR1 SGHNT and CDR2 YYREEE (reference sequence).

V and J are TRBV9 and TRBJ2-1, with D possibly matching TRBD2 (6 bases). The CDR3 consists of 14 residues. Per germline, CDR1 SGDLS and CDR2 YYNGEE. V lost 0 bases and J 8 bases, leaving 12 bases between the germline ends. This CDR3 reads CASSVGTREDEQFF. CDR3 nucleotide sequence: TGTGCCAGCAGCGTAGGGACGAGGGAGGATGAGCAGTTCTTC.

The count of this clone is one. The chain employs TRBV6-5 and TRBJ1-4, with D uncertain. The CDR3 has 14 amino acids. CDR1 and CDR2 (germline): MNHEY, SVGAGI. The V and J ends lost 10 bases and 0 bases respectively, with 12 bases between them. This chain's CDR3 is CAIRERATNEKLFF. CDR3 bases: TGTGCCATTAGGGAGAGGGCAACTAATGAAAAACTGTTTTTT.

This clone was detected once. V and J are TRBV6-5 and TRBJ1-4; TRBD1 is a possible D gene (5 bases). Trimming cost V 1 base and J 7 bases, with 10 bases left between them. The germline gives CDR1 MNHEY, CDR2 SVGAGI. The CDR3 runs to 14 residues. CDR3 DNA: TGTGCCAGCAGTTACTTCCAGGGCAGTGAAAAACTGTTTTTT. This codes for CASSYFQGSEKLFF.

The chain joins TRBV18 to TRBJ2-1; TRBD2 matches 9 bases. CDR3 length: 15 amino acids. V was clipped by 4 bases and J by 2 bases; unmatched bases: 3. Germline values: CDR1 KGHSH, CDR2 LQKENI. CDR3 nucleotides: TGTGCCAGCTCACGGAGGACTAGCGCCTACAATGAGCAGTTCTTC. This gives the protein CASSRRTSAYNEQFF. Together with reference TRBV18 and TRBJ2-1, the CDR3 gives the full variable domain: NAGVMQNPRHLVRRRGQEARLRCSPMKGHSHVYWYRQLPEEGLKFMVYLQKENIIDESGMPKERFSAEFPKEGPSILRIQQVVRGDSAAYFCASSRRTSAYNEQFFGPGTRLTVL.